What follows describes a single T cell receptor (beta chain). What it recognizes is unknown. A marrow graft followed busulfan-fludarabine conditioning, with cyclophosphamide on days +3 and +4. These data come from a study of T cells after posttransplantation cyclophosphamide. Using immunoSEQ multiplex PCR, the repertoire was profiled, and TCRdb retains in-frame clones only, with some absent. The sample records around 22,000 clones, roughly nine tenths being singletons. Germline values: CDR1 MGHRA, CDR2 YSYEKL. The length of the CDR3 is 15 residues. Trimming cost V 0 bases and J 5 bases, with 13 bases left between them. Study-wide results and limits: Donor CD8+ memory clones often dominated recipient blood repertoires at later times. TRB clonality was highly associated with recipient CMV seropositivity and reactivation. TRB overlap between skin or GI tissue T cells and blood was limited.

The V gene is TRBV4-1, the J gene TRBJ1-2; D is possibly TRBD1 (5 bases). This sample comprised PBMCs, obtained after allogeneic stem cell transplant with posttransplant cyclophosphamide. The receptor's source is a female patient in her 30s who received an allogeneic stem cell transplant from an unrelated donor, was CMV-positive, and had no GVHD. Some of these T cells may belong to the graft donor. CDR3 coding DNA: TGCGCCAGCAGCCAAGAAATCGCCAGGGCTTATGGCTACACCTTC. This codes for CASSQEIARAYGYTF.